The 27 T cell receptor beta chains below come from one sample, sequenced in a study of PD-1 blockade in classical Hodgkin lymphoma. Data came from immunoSEQ multiplex PCR; TCRdb stores just in-frame clones and leaves some out. The profile shows 13,000 or so clones, over 75% of them singletons. With no exception, relapse followed autologous stem cell transplantation in all patients, and brentuximab vedotin exposure varied. Here the sequenced sample was peripheral blood mononuclear cells (PBMCs), taken at baseline. These TCRs come from a human donor with classical Hodgkin lymphoma.

In DNA, the CDR3 is TGTGCCAGCAGTGACCCCCGGGACAGGGTCTTCGCGAACACCGGGGAGCTGTTTTTT. This translates into CASSDPRDRVFANTGELFF. This rearrangement joins TRBV6-4 to TRBJ2-2, with 9 bases aligning to TRBD1. The V gene end was trimmed by 2 bases and the J gene end by 0 bases; junction bases not matched to a gene: 10. There are 19 residues in the CDR3. The germline gives CDR1 MRHNA, CDR2 SNTAGT.

This chain links TRBV6-5 with TRBJ2-4, with 12 positions matching TRBD2. V lost 6 bases and J lost 10; bases outside the gene matches: 7. The germline V gene encodes CDR1 MNHEY and CDR2 SVGAGI. The CDR3 sequence is 14 residues long. In nucleotides, the CDR3 is TGTGCCAGCAGACAAGGACTAGCGGGATGGATTCAGTACTTC. Its protein product is CASRQGLAGWIQYF.

V is TRBV11-3 and J is TRBJ1-3, with D maybe TRBD1 (6 bases). Trimming removed 5 bases from V and 3 bases from J, with 8 bases in between. CDR1 is SGHNT, CDR2 YENEEA, per germline. The CDR3 extends over 13 amino acids. The CDR3 nucleotides are TGTGCCAGCAGCAGGGACATTGGAAACACCATATATTTT. Amino acids: CASSRDIGNTIYF.

The chain carries TRBV19 and TRBJ2-5, with TRBD1 as a possible D gene (5 bases). The CDR3 spans 13 residues. Germline V gene data show CDR1 as LNHDA and CDR2 as SQIVND (reference sequence). V was cut by 3 bases and J by 5 bases, with 10 bases left in between. DNA for the CDR3: TGTGCCAGTAGTATTCCCCCAGGGGAGACCCAGTACTTC. Encoded protein: CASSIPPGETQYF.

The chain has TRBV6-5 and TRBJ1-2, with D possibly matching TRBD1 (6 bases). Germline CDR1 is MNHEY and CDR2 is SVGAGI. The CDR3 is 13 amino acids. V was clipped by 4 bases and J by 2 bases, with 8 bases between them. The CDR3 spells CASSWDTNYGYTF. The CDR3 coding sequence is TGTGCCAGCAGTTGGGACACGAACTATGGCTACACCTTC.

This clone was seen only a few times. Germline and junction disagree at one end, which may indicate a read error. The gene calls are TRBV6-1 and TRBJ1-1; the D gene is possibly TRBD1 (5 bases). The CDR3 is made up of 11 amino acids. Germline assignment: CDR1 MNHNS and CDR2 SASEGT. The CDR3, as DNA: TGTGCCAGCAGTGAGTGGGGCAGGGTACTCTTT. Translating gives CASSEWGRVLF.

The V call is TRBV25-1, the J call TRBJ2-7; 7 bases map to TRBD1. Germline assignment: CDR1 MGHDK and CDR2 SYGVNS. Trimming cost V 10 bases and J 5 bases; bases outside gene matches: 5. This CDR3 region has 11 residues. CDR3 DNA sequence: TGTGCCATATCAGGGGGTGACGAGCAGTACTTC. It yields the protein CAISGGDEQYF.

V gene TRBV30 combines with J gene TRBJ1-3, with a possible D match to TRBD1 (5 bases). V was pared by 6 bases and J by 0 bases, with 9 bases between. The CDR3 runs 13 residues. Germline V lookup: CDR1 GTSNPN, CDR2 SVGIG (reference sequence). The CDR3 DNA sequence: TGTGCCTGCCAGACAGTCTCTGGAAACACCATATATTTT. Amino acid sequence: CACQTVSGNTIYF. Based on the CDR3 plus reference TRBV30 and TRBJ1-3, the full variable domain is SQTIHQWPATLVQPVGSPLSLECTVEGTSNPNLYWYRQAAGRGLQLLFYSVGIGQISSEVPQNLSASRPQDRQFILSSKKLLLSDSGFYLCACQTVSGNTIYFGEGSWLTVV.

V and J are TRBV27 and TRBJ2-3; D uncertain. CDR3 length: 13 amino acids. The germline V gene encodes CDR1 MNHEY and CDR2 SMNVEV (reference sequence). Between the trimmed V and J ends, which lost 5 bases and 0 bases, there was a span of 6 bases. CDR3: CASSPPSTDTQYF. The CDR3 DNA follows: TGTGCCAGCAGTCCACCTAGCACAGATACGCAGTATTTT.

V is TRBV19 and J is TRBJ2-3, with no clear D. Trimming stripped 1 base from V and 6 bases from J, with 2 bases between. The CDR3 spans 11 residues. Germline V CDR1 and CDR2: LNHDA, SQIVND (reference sequence). CDR3 in amino acids: CASSIADTQYF. The CDR3 region has the DNA TGTGCCAGTAGTATAGCGGATACGCAGTATTTT.

This chain joins TRBV9 and TRBJ2-7, with unresolved D. Deletions cut 4 bases from V and 2 bases from J, with 13 bases between. The V gene's germline CDR1 is SGDLS and CDR2 YYNGEE. The CDR3 consists of 14 residues. CDR3 region: CASSSRLAPYEQYF. The CDR3 DNA follows: TGTGCCAGCAGCTCCCGACTGGCCCCCTACGAGCAGTACTTC.

The chain has TRBV4-1 and TRBJ2-1; 9 bases align to TRBD2. Germline V gene lookup returns CDR1 MGHRA and CDR2 YSYEKL. Unmatched junction bases numbered 7, after V lost 5 bases and J lost 5 bases. The CDR3 extends over 15 amino acids. The CDR3 bases are TGCGCCAGCAGCGGGTTTCTAGCGGGGAACAATGAGCAGTTCTTC. It encodes CASSGFLAGNNEQFF.

This chain connects TRBV10-1 to TRBJ2-7, with TRBD2 matching over 8 bases. The last part of the DNA fits TRBJ2-1 better; the J call may be wrong. This CDR3 comprises 14 residues. CDR1 is WNHNN, CDR2 SYGVQD, per germline (reference sequence). CDR3 amino acids: CASSRSGSSNEQFF. The CDR3 DNA reads as TGCGCCAGCAGTAGGAGCGGGAGTTCGAATGAGCAGTTCTTC.

The rearrangement uses TRBV6-6 and TRBJ1-5; 7 nucleotides align to TRBD1. The CDR3 spans 15 residues. V lost 4 bases to trimming and J lost 3 bases; unmatched junction nucleotides: 6. Germline CDR1 MNHNY, CDR2 SVGAGI (reference sequence). CDR3: CASSSPGGINQPQHF. CDR3 in DNA: TGTGCCAGCAGTTCCCCAGGGGGAATCAATCAGCCCCAGCATTTT.

The genes are TRBV6-6 and TRBJ2-2, with D possibly called TRBD1 or TRBD2 (5 bases each). Germline loops: CDR1 MNHNY, CDR2 SVGAGI (reference sequence). The CDR3 has 16 residues. Deletions cut 2 bases from V and 4 bases from J, with 14 bases between. In DNA, the CDR3 is TGTGCCAGCAGTTACCGAACCGGGACGTCCACCGGGGAGCTGTTTTTT. Encoded protein: CASSYRTGTSTGELFF.

The rearrangement joins TRBV19 to TRBJ2-3; 12 nucleotides line up with TRBD2. Germline loops: CDR1 LNHDA, CDR2 SQIVND (reference sequence). Trimming at V came to 5 bases and at J to 8 bases, leaving 8 bases not matched to a gene. The CDR3 is 15 residues long. The CDR3 region has the DNA TGTGCCAGTAGTGCGCTAGCGGGAGGGCCGGGTACGCAGTATTTT. Translation: CASSALAGGPGTQYF.

V gene TRBV27 combines with J gene TRBJ1-5; 8 positions match TRBD1. Per germline, CDR1 MNHEY and CDR2 SMNVEV (reference sequence). Trimming took 9 bases from V and 1 from J; bases not matched to a gene: 5. The CDR3 length is 14 residues. This CDR3 is CASRTGNSNQPQHF. The CDR3 nucleotides read TGTGCCAGTCGGACAGGGAACAGCAATCAGCCCCAGCATTTT.

This chain uses TRBV10-3 with TRBJ1-2, with 7 bases matching TRBD1. The germline gives CDR1 ENHRY, CDR2 SYGVKD. CDR3 length: 13 residues. Germline trimming cut 4 bases from V and 8 bases from J; bases unmatched to any gene: 7. Here the CDR3 reads CAISGTGLGGYTF. The CDR3 bases are TGTGCCATCAGTGGGACAGGTCTTGGGGGCTACACCTTC.

The chain employs TRBV19 and TRBJ2-5; D might be TRBD2 (6 bases). V was pared by 6 bases and J by 2 bases, with 7 bases between. Germline-derived CDR1 and CDR2 are LNHDA and SQIVND (reference sequence). The CDR3 is made up of 12 amino acids. CDR3 amino acids: CASRGGQETQYF. The CDR3 nucleotides are TGTGCCAGTAGGGGGGGACAAGAGACCCAGTACTTC.

This clone was detected once. This sequence joins TRBV19 and TRBJ1-1; weak D call: TRBD1 (6 bases). This CDR3 contains 16 residues. Deletions cut 1 base from V and 2 bases from J, with 14 bases between. Germline CDR1 and CDR2: LNHDA and SQIVND (reference sequence). The CDR3 nucleotides read TGTGCCAGTAGTATAGCGGCAGGGGAGTATAACACTGAAGCTTTCTTT. Its protein is CASSIAAGEYNTEAFF.

The CDR3 region is CASSVAFGRLNTEAFF. As DNA, the CDR3 is TGTGCCAGCAGCGTGGCCTTCGGACGGTTGAACACTGAAGCTTTCTTT. V and J are TRBV9 and TRBJ1-1, with unresolved D. The CDR3 extends over 16 amino acids. Looked up from germline, CDR1 is SGDLS and CDR2 is YYNGEE. The germline V and J ends were trimmed by 2 bases and 0 bases, with 14 bases remaining between them.

J is TRBJ2-2 and V is TRBV27; D gene unclear. The length of the CDR3 is 12 residues. Trimming took off 3 bases at V and 7 bases at J, with 6 bases between the two ends. Germline CDR1 reads MNHEY; CDR2 reads SMNVEV (reference sequence). This chain's CDR3 is CASSFGLGELFF. DNA of the CDR3: TGTGCCAGCAGTTTTGGGCTCGGGGAGCTGTTTTTT.

The V gene is TRBV29-1, the J gene TRBJ1-5; D might be TRBD1 (5 bases). Germline lookup yields CDR1 SQVTM and CDR2 ANQGSEA. V was clipped by 8 bases and J by 0 bases, with 11 bases between them. The CDR3 length is 13 residues. For the CDR3, the DNA is TGCAGCATTTGGGACGGTAGCAATCAGCCCCAGCATTTT. Translating it yields CSIWDGSNQPQHF.

The chain has TRBV29-1 and TRBJ2-3; D is unclear. This CDR3 region has 12 residues. Between the trimmed V and J ends, which lost 3 bases and 4 bases, there was a span of 8 bases. Germline CDR1 reads SQVTM; CDR2 reads ANQGSEA. The CDR3 bases are TGCAGCGTTGAGTTTGGGGCAGATACGCAGTATTTT. Its protein is CSVEFGADTQYF.

The chain uses TRBV7-2 and TRBJ2-7; the D call may be TRBD1 or TRBD2 (7 bases each). Germline V gene sequence: CDR1 SGHTA, CDR2 FQGNSA. The CDR3 contains 15 residues. The ends were cut back, 3 bases at V and 2 bases at J, with 14 bases in the middle. The DNA for the CDR3 is TGTGCCAGCAGCTTGGTGGCAGGGGGGGCCTACGAGCAGTACTTC. Translation: CASSLVAGGAYEQYF. The variable domain in full, with the rest retrieved from reference TRBV7-2 and TRBJ2-7, is GAGVSQSPSNKVTEKGKDVELRCDPISGHTALYWYRQSLGQGLEFLIYFQGNSAPDKSGLPSDRFSAERTGGSVSTLTIQRTQQEDSAVYLCASSLVAGGAYEQYFGPGTRLTVT.

This clone was counted between two and nine times. The V call is TRBV5-1, the J call TRBJ2-5; no clear D gene. Trimming left V 0 bases short and J 2 bases short, with 17 bases between. The germline gives CDR1 SGHRS, CDR2 YFSETQ. CDR3 length equals 17 residues. The CDR3 coding sequence is TGCGCCAGCAGCTTGGACCCCGAACTCGGAAAACAAGAGACCCAGTACTTC. Protein sequence: CASSLDPELGKQETQYF.

Turning to this clone: The junction departs from germline at one end; a sequencing error may be responsible. Other DNA variants within this sample encode the same CDR3. V usage is TRBV5-1 and J usage is TRBJ2-5, with 7 bases lining up with TRBD2. CDR1 is SGHRS, CDR2 YFSETQ, per germline. The length of the CDR3 is 14 residues. CDR3 nucleotides: TGCGCCAGCAGCTTGGGAGGCGGGAGAGAGACTCAGTACTTC. Amino acid sequence: CASSLGGGRETQYF.